These T cell receptor beta chains were read from a single sample in a study of CD8 T cells in ankylosing spondylitis. TCRdb reanalysed the 5' RACE reads using MiXCR and keeps one entry per CDR3 protein. Of 180,000 or so distinct CDR3 sequences in the sample, around 10% were seen once. Sequenced: blood, either unsorted or a sorted T cell fraction (not recorded which). Receptor source: a male donor with ankylosing spondylitis or in good health (not recorded which). The CDR3 runs from the conserved cysteine through the conserved F or W. A D gene is named only where the DNA matches it firmly. Clone size is not always given. Where it is, it says once, few, many or a class for expanded clones.

d_gene | j_gene | v_gene | abundance | CDR3nt | CDR3aa
TRBD2 | TRBJ2-7 | TRBV29-1 | few | TGCAGCTCTAGGACTAGCGGGAGCTACGAGCAGTACTTC | CSSRTSGSYEQYF
NA | TRBJ1-1 | TRBV7-6 | few | TGTGCCAGCAGCTCGCATATGGTGGGGATGAACACTGAAGCTTTCTTT | CASSSHMVGMNTEAFF
TRBD1 | TRBJ1-1 | TRBV5-6 | many | TGTGCCAGCAGCTTGACCGGGACAGGGGATACTGAAGCTTTCTTT | CASSLTGTGDTEAFF
TRBD1 | TRBJ1-1 | TRBV5-6 | few | TGTGCCAGCACCCCGACAGGGAGGGACACTGAAGCTTTCTTT | CASTPTGRDTEAFF
NA | TRBJ1-1 | TRBV5-1 | many | TGCGCCAGCAGCTTGAGTGCAGCCCAAGCTTTCTTT | CASSLSAAQAFF
NA | TRBJ2-7 | TRBV5-4 | many | TGTGCCAGCAGCTCTTCAGGGGAGAGGAGCTCCTACGAGCAGTACTTC | CASSSSGERSSYEQYF
NA | TRBJ1-4 | TRBV20-1 | few | TGCAGTGCTAGAGGCGGTGCCTCTAATGAAAAACTGTTTTTT | CSARGGASNEKLFF
TRBD1 | TRBJ2-3 | TRBV20-1 | many | TGCAGTGCTGGTCAGGACAGGGTGGGCACAGATACGCAGTATTTT | CSAGQDRVGTDTQYF
NA | TRBJ2-2 | TRBV12-3/TRBV12-4 | many | TGTGCCAGCAGTTCCGGGACATCGAACACCGGGGAGCTGTTTTTT | CASSSGTSNTGELFF
TRBD1 | TRBJ1-5 | TRBV20-1 | many | TGCAGTGCTCAGGGACAGGCAAATCAGCCCCAGCATTTT | CSAQGQANQPQHF
NA | TRBJ2-7 | TRBV12-3/TRBV12-4 | many | TGTGCCAGCAGTGCTGACTCCGAACTCTACGAGCAGTACTTC | CASSADSELYEQYF
TRBD1 | TRBJ1-1 | TRBV19 | many | TGTGCCAGTAGTTTTAGGACAGGGCACACTGAAGCTTTCTTT | CASSFRTGHTEAFF
NA | TRBJ2-7 | TRBV5-1 | few | TGCGCCAGCAGCTCCCAAGCTGGGGGGGCGGGCGCTACCTACGAGCAGTACTTC | CASSSQAGGAGATYEQYF
TRBD1 | TRBJ2-1 | TRBV19 | NA | TGTGCCAGTAGTATTACAGGGGACAATGAGCAGTTCTTC | CASSITGDNEQFF
NA | TRBJ2-6 | TRBV15 | NA | TGTGCCACCAGCAGAGAAGCGCTTGCGAGTGGGGCCAACGTCCTGACTTTC | CATSREALASGANVLTF
NA | TRBJ1-5 | TRBV20-1 | many | TGCAGTGCTAGAGATCTCCGGGGGGCGGATCAGCCCCAGCATTTT | CSARDLRGADQPQHF
TRBD1 | TRBJ2-7 | TRBV20-1 | many | TGCAGTGCTAAACCCGGGGGACAGGGGGCTTACGAGCAGTACTTC | CSAKPGGQGAYEQYF
TRBD2 | TRBJ2-5 | TRBV13 | many | TGTGCCAGCAGCTTACAAGCTCCGCTAGCGGGGGGTTGGGAGACCCAGTACTTC | CASSLQAPLAGGWETQYF
TRBD2 | TRBJ2-1 | TRBV2 | many | TGTGCCAGCAGTGAAGCGCGGGGGGAGCTCGGCAATGAGCAGTTCTTC | CASSEARGELGNEQFF
TRBD1 | TRBJ1-1 | TRBV30 | NA | TGTGCCTTGACCGGGACAGGGTCTCTGACTGAAGCTTTCTTT | CALTGTGSLTEAFF
NA | TRBJ2-5 | TRBV6-5 | NA | TGTGCCAGCAACCGGGTACAAGAGACCCAGTACTTC | CASNRVQETQYF
NA | TRBJ1-1 | TRBV14 | many | TGTGCCAGCAGCCAAGTAAGGGGGAAGAACACTGAAGCTTTCTTT | CASSQVRGKNTEAFF
NA | TRBJ1-2 | TRBV7-9 | NA | TGTGCCAGCACGTTTTCGAGGGAAACGAGCTATGGCTACACCTTC | CASTFSRETSYGYTF
NA | TRBJ1-1 | TRBV9 | many | TGTGCCAGCAGCGTAGATGGTCCAGGGGCATACACTGAAGCTTTCTTT | CASSVDGPGAYTEAFF
NA | TRBJ1-1 | TRBV18 | many | TGTGCCAGCTCACCAGGTCTGAACACTGAAGCTTTCTTT | CASSPGLNTEAFF
TRBD1 | TRBJ2-1 | TRBV11-2 | NA | TGTGCCAGCAGCTTAGTACAGGGGGCGCGCAATGAGCAGTTCTTC | CASSLVQGARNEQFF
TRBD1 | TRBJ1-5 | TRBV4-2 | many | TGTGCCAGCAGCTCAGGACAGGCGAATCAGCCCCAGCATTTT | CASSSGQANQPQHF
NA | TRBJ2-6 | TRBV9 | medium-sized | TGTGCCAGCAGTCAGGGCTCCCCCTCTGGGGCCAACGTCCTGACTTTC | CASSQGSPSGANVLTF
TRBD1 | TRBJ2-2 | TRBV5-1 | many | TGCGCCAGCAGCTTCGACAGGGTGAACACCGGGGAGCTGTTTTTT | CASSFDRVNTGELFF
NA | TRBJ2-2 | TRBV20-1 | many | TGCAGTGCAGGGATGCAAATAGGAGCCGGGGAGCTGTTTTTT | CSAGMQIGAGELFF
TRBD1 | TRBJ2-1 | TRBV2 | many | TGTGCCAGCAGGTACAGGGGGCGCTCCTACAATGAGCAGTTCTTC | CASRYRGRSYNEQFF
NA | TRBJ2-2 | TRBV10-3 | NA | TGTGCCATCAGTGAGTCGAGGGACGTTAACACCGGGGAGCTGTTTTTT | CAISESRDVNTGELFF
TRBD1 | TRBJ1-4 | TRBV27 | many | TGTGCCAGCAGAACATTCGGACAGGGGGCAGCAACTAATGAAAAACTGTTTTTT | CASRTFGQGAATNEKLFF
TRBD1 | TRBJ2-2 | TRBV12-3/TRBV12-4 | many | TGTGCCAGCAGTTTAAGGGGGACAGCACCCGGGGAGCTGTTTTTT | CASSLRGTAPGELFF
NA | TRBJ2-3 | TRBV11-2 | NA | TGTGCCAGCAGCTTGGTCGAGGGCAACACAGATACGCAGTATTTT | CASSLVEGNTDTQYF
NA | TRBJ1-6 | TRBV5-1 | many | TGCGCCAGCAGCCCCCTCAGGGGCTCCTATAATTCACCCCTCCACTTT | CASSPLRGSYNSPLHF
TRBD1 | TRBJ1-5 | TRBV28 | many | TGTGCCAGCAGCTATACAGGGGGGTTAAGCAATCAGCCCCAGCATTTT | CASSYTGGLSNQPQHF
TRBD1 | TRBJ2-3 | TRBV14 | many | TGTGCCAGCAGCCAGAACAGGGGGCGCGGCACAGATACGCAGTATTTT | CASSQNRGRGTDTQYF
NA | TRBJ2-3 | TRBV7-2 | NA | TGTGCCAGCAGCTTAGTATCAGGGAATGGGGCAGATACGCAGTATTTT | CASSLVSGNGADTQYF
TRBD1 | TRBJ2-7 | TRBV20-1 | many | TGCAGTGCTATCCTACCCCAGACAGGGTACGAGCAGTACTTC | CSAILPQTGYEQYF
NA | TRBJ2-3 | TRBV20-1 | few | TGCAGTGCTACCGAGATCGAGACACCAGGAGGGGGAGATACGCAGTATTTT | CSATEIETPGGGDTQYF
TRBD1 | TRBJ1-5 | TRBV7-2 | many | TGTGCCAGCAGCCCTACAGGGGGCAATCAGCCCCAGCATTTT | CASSPTGGNQPQHF
TRBD2 | TRBJ2-6 | TRBV9 | many | TGTGCCAGCAGCGGACTAGCGGGGGGGTCTGGGGCCAACGTCCTGACTTTC | CASSGLAGGSGANVLTF
TRBD2 | TRBJ2-7 | TRBV4-3 | many | TGCGCCAGCAGCCAAGGCCGCGGGGGGGCTTACGAGCAGTACTTC | CASSQGRGGAYEQYF
NA | TRBJ1-1 | TRBV7-9 | NA | TGTGCCAGCAGCTCTGGGAGGGGCAACACTGAAGCTTTCTTT | CASSSGRGNTEAFF
NA | TRBJ2-7 | TRBV20-1 | many | TGCAGTGCTAGCCCCGGGGGGCCGCTCTACGAGCAGTACTTC | CSASPGGPLYEQYF
NA | TRBJ2-5 | TRBV18 | many | TGTGCCAGCTCACAACTTACCCTGGAGACCCAGTACTTC | CASSQLTLETQYF